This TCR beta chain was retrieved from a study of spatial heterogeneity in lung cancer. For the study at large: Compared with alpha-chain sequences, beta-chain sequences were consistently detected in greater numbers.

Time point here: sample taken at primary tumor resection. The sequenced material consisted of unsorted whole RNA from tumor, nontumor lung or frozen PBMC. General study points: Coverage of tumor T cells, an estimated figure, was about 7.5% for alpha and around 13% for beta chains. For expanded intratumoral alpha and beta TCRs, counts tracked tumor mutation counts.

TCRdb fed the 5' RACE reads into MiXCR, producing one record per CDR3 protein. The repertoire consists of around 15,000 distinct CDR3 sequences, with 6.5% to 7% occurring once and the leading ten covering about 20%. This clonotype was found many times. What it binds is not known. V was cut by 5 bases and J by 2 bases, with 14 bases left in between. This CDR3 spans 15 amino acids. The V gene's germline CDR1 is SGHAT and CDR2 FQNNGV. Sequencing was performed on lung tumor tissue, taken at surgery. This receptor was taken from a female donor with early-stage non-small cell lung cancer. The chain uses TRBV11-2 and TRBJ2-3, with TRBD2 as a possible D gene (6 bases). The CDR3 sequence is CASSGRRGATDTQYF. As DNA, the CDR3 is TGTGCCAGCAGCGGAAGGAGGGGCGCCACAGATACGCAGTATTTT.